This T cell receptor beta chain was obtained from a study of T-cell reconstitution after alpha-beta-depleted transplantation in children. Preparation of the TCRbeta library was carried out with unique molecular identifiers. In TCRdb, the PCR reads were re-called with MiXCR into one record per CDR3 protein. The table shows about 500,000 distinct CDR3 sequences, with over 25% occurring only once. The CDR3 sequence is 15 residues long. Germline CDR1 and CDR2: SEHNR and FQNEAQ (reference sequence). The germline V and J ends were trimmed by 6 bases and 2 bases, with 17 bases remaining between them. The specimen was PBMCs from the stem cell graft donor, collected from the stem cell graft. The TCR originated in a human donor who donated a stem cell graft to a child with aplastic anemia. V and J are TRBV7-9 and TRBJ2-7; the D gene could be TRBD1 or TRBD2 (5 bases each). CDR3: CASSFEGPRTYEQYF. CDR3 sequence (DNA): TGTGCCAGCAGTTTCGAGGGGCCACGGACCTACGAGCAGTACTTC.